The rows below give T cell receptor beta chains drawn from one sample of a study of early T cells in non-severe SARS-CoV-2 infection. A single record per CDR3 protein comes from TCRdb applying MiXCR to the 5' RACE reads. The table records tens of thousands of distinct CDR3 sequences, 9.1% of them present only once. Sample: whole blood. The receptors were gathered from an adult who was a healthcare worker with PCR-confirmed SARS-CoV-2 infection or an uninfected control (not recorded which). Each CDR3 is given with its conserved first and last residue. Fields, in order: D gene, J gene, clone size, V gene, CDR3 DNA, CDR3 protein. D genes are given only for firm matches. Clone size is given for some rows only: seen once, a few or many times, or a class if the clone is expanded.

>NA|TRBJ2-2|many|TRBV24-1
TGTGCCACGGGGGGGCTACCAGGCCCCGGGGAGCTGTTTTTT
CATGGLPGPGELFF
>TRBD1|TRBJ1-1|NA|TRBV29-1
TGCAGCGTCATCGGACAGGGTGAAGCTTTCTTT
CSVIGQGEAFF
>NA|TRBJ1-3|NA|TRBV7-2
TGTGCCAGCAGTTTTCGGTCGACTTACCCAGGGAACACCATATATTTT
CASSFRSTYPGNTIYF
>NA|TRBJ1-2|many|TRBV3-1
TGTGCCAGCAGCCAAGCATGGGATGGCTACACCTTC
CASSQAWDGYTF
>NA|TRBJ2-1|many|TRBV10-3
TGTGCCACCGCTCAGCAGGGCCTAGTCAATGAGCAGTTCTTC
CATAQQGLVNEQFF
>TRBD1|TRBJ2-1|many|TRBV10-2
TGCGCCAGCAGTGAGGGACAGGCGGGCGAGCAGTTCTTC
CASSEGQAGEQFF
>NA|TRBJ2-5|many|TRBV6-5
TGTGCCAGCAGCACAGGGTCTGGCGAGACCCAGTACTTC
CASSTGSGETQYF
>TRBD1|TRBJ1-3|NA|TRBV6-5
TGTGCCAGCAGCTCCGGGACAGGAGGTGGAAACACCATATATTTT
CASSSGTGGGNTIYF
>NA|TRBJ2-5|many|TRBV7-2
TGTGCCAGCAGCTTAGAGCTCACAGCTCAAGAGACCCAGTACTTC
CASSLELTAQETQYF
>TRBD1|TRBJ1-1|NA|TRBV18
TGTGCCAGCTCACCCACCGGACAGGGAATCACTGAAGCTTTCTTT
CASSPTGQGITEAFF
>NA|TRBJ2-2|many|TRBV7-6
TGTGCCAGCAGCTCCGAGTGGGGGGCCGGGGAGCTGTTTTTT
CASSSEWGAGELFF
>NA|TRBJ2-5|many|TRBV11-1
TGTGCCAGCAGCTCTGAAAGGGGCAGAGAGACCCAGTACTTC
CASSSERGRETQYF
>NA|TRBJ2-5|NA|TRBV5-4
TGTGCCAGCAGCTCGGGACAAGCTAAAGAGACCCAGTACTTC
CASSSGQAKETQYF
>NA|TRBJ2-5|NA|TRBV7-9
TGTGCCAGCAGCCCACCAAGTGAAGAGACCCAGTACTTC
CASSPPSEETQYF
>NA|TRBJ1-1|NA|TRBV5-1
TGCGCCAGCAGCCTACACCAGGGGACTGAAGCTTTCTTT
CASSLHQGTEAFF
>TRBD1|TRBJ1-1|few|TRBV6-1
TGTGCCAGCAGGACAGGGTCCACTGAAGCTTTCTTT
CASRTGSTEAFF
>TRBD2|TRBJ2-7|many|TRBV7-8
TGTGCCAGCAGCCAGCGGGGGGCGGGAAGGAACGAGCAGTACTTC
CASSQRGAGRNEQYF
>NA|TRBJ2-2|many|TRBV12-5
TGTGCTAGTGGTCCCCAGAGGGGCCCGAACACCGGGGAGCTGTTTTTT
CASGPQRGPNTGELFF
>NA|TRBJ1-1|few|TRBV29-1
TGCAGCGTTGTCCCGAGTCGGGGAGGAGGCACTGAAGCTTTCTTT
CSVVPSRGGGTEAFF
>NA|TRBJ2-7|few|TRBV11-2
TGTGCCAGCAGCCCGAACCGCCGGGGGCGAGGAGGGGGCGCATCCTACGAGCAGTACTTC
CASSPNRRGRGGGASYEQYF
>NA|TRBJ1-1|many|TRBV28
TGTGCCAGCAGTTCCAGGGGTTTCGGGGCCACTGAAGCTTTCTTT
CASSSRGFGATEAFF
>NA|TRBJ2-3|many|TRBV20-1
TGCAGTGCAAACACGAGAGATACGCAGTATTTT
CSANTRDTQYF
>TRBD1|TRBJ1-5|few|TRBV3-1
TGTGCCAGCAGCCAGAGTCCCTGGACAGGGCGCCAGCCCCAGCATTTT
CASSQSPWTGRQPQHF
>TRBD1|TRBJ2-7|many|TRBV29-1
TGCAGCGTCGAGGGGGCTAGCAGTACCTACGAGCAGTACTTC
CSVEGASSTYEQYF
>TRBD2|TRBJ2-7|few|TRBV10-1
TGCGCCAGTAGCGGGAGTATGGACGAGCAGTACTTC
CASSGSMDEQYF
>NA|TRBJ2-7|many|TRBV7-8
TGTGCCAGCAGCTTGGGGGTTGGAGAGCAGTACTTC
CASSLGVGEQYF
>NA|TRBJ2-7|few|TRBV5-4
TGTGCCAGCCGAGGCCAGGGGTTCTACGAGCAGTACTTC
CASRGQGFYEQYF
>NA|TRBJ2-3|many|TRBV5-1
TGCGCCAGCAGCTTGGGTCCGGGGGGCTCCACAGATACGCAGTATTTT
CASSLGPGGSTDTQYF
>TRBD2|TRBJ2-1|NA|TRBV13
TGTGCCAGCAGCTTACAGAACGGGGGGTACAATGAGCAGTTCTTC
CASSLQNGGYNEQFF
>TRBD1|TRBJ1-1|NA|TRBV29-1
TGCAGCGTTGTGACAGGGGATCCTGAAGCTTTCTTT
CSVVTGDPEAFF
>NA|TRBJ2-2|few|TRBV19
TGTGCCAGTAGTCGGTGGGGCACCGGGGAGCTGTTTTTT
CASSRWGTGELFF
>NA|TRBJ2-7|many|TRBV10-1
TGCGCCAGCAGCGAAGGACAGAACACCAGATACGAGCAGTACTTC
CASSEGQNTRYEQYF
>NA|TRBJ1-4|many|TRBV10-3
TGTGCCATCAAGGCGGGAGGACGGCATTTGGTTTTT
CAIKAGGRHLVF
>NA|TRBJ2-6|many|TRBV4-1
TGCGCCAGCAGCCAAGAGGCTGGGGGCTCTGGGGCCAACGTCCTGACTTTC
CASSQEAGGSGANVLTF
>NA|TRBJ2-5|many|TRBV24-1
TGTGCCACCAGTGACCCCGGACAGTCGCCAAGAGAGACCCAGTACTTC
CATSDPGQSPRETQYF
>NA|TRBJ2-1|NA|TRBV11-3
TGTGCCAGCAGCTCCCGGAGGACCAGCGCCAGCTCCTACAATGAGCAGTTCTTC
CASSSRRTSASSYNEQFF
>NA|TRBJ2-1|many|TRBV24-1
TGTGCCACCAGTGATCTATCTCGCCAGAATGAGCAGTTCTTC
CATSDLSRQNEQFF
>NA|TRBJ2-3|few|TRBV6-5
TGTGCCAGCAAGGCCCTGGGCGCAGATACGCAGTATTTT
CASKALGADTQYF
>NA|TRBJ2-3|NA|TRBV5-1
TGCGCCAGCAGCTTGCGGGATGGGGGAGGCACAGATACGCAGTATTTT
CASSLRDGGGTDTQYF
>NA|TRBJ1-1|many|TRBV6-2/TRBV6-3
TGTGCCAGCAATACAGATATGAACACTGAAGCTTTCTTT
CASNTDMNTEAFF
>TRBD2|TRBJ2-1|many|TRBV29-1
TGCAGCGTTAGGACTAGCCGGCGTGAGCAGTTCTTC
CSVRTSRREQFF
>TRBD1|TRBJ1-1|NA|TRBV6-6
TGTGCCAGCAGTTGGGACAGGGTCACTGAAGCTTTCTTT
CASSWDRVTEAFF
>NA|TRBJ2-3|few|TRBV7-3
TGTGCCAGCAGCCCCACCGGAGGCACAGATACGCAGTATTTT
CASSPTGGTDTQYF
>TRBD2|TRBJ2-3|many|TRBV11-2
TGTGCCAGCAGCTTAGATAGGACTAGCGATGGCACAGATACGCAGTATTTT
CASSLDRTSDGTDTQYF
>NA|TRBJ1-4|many|TRBV5-4
TGTGCCAGCAGCTTGAAAGGGTCTAATGAAAAACTGTTTTTT
CASSLKGSNEKLFF
>TRBD2|TRBJ2-5|few|TRBV7-9
TGTGCCAGCAGCTTCGGGCTAGCGGAAGAGACCCAGTACTTC
CASSFGLAEETQYF
>NA|TRBJ2-7|many|TRBV5-5
TGTGCCAGCAGCTTGTTGCCCCGGACAGCTACCTACGAGCAGTACTTC
CASSLLPRTATYEQYF
>NA|TRBJ1-3|many|TRBV2
TGTGCCAGCCGCCCCGACAGGTTGGGAAACACCATATATTTT
CASRPDRLGNTIYF
>NA|TRBJ1-5|few|TRBV9
TGTGCCAGCAGCGCCGGAAACAATCAGCCCCAGCATTTT
CASSAGNNQPQHF
>TRBD2|TRBJ2-7|many|TRBV4-3
TGCGCCAGCAGCTCTCGTGGGGGGGCCTACGAGCAGTACTTC
CASSSRGGAYEQYF